The entry below describes one TCR beta chain. Its antigen is not identified. The germline V and J ends were trimmed by 8 bases and 2 bases, with 10 bases remaining between them. CDR1 and CDR2 (germline): MDHEN, SYDVKM. The CDR3 runs 12 residues. Combining a sample-barcoded 5' primer with a J-beta primer mix, a second PCR ran for about 7 to 11 cycles. Tags on each cDNA molecule came from a template-switch adaptor with 12 random nucleotides. A single record per CDR3 protein comes from TCRdb applying MiXCR to the 5' RACE reads. The table has some 900,000 distinct CDR3 sequences, roughly 48% seen once; the top ten hold around an eighth. The data were obtained in a study of blood T cells in healthy people across ages. Whole-study results and caveats: While age rose, TCR beta diversity per million T cells dropped in a roughly linear way.

The receptor was isolated from a young man in good health. The chain combines TRBV28 with TRBJ2-7, with D tentatively TRBD1 (5 bases). Sequenced input: blood. CDR3 region: CASAGYTYEQYF. The CDR3 DNA is TGTGCCAGCGCAGGGTACACCTACGAGCAGTACTTC.